This T cell receptor beta chain was observed in a study of T cells in Graves' hyperthyroidism and ophthalmopathy (dated by TCRdb to 2018 to 2020). About the study as a whole: Peripheral blood was sampled at the time of initial diagnosis, prior to any treatment. After sampling, hyperthyroidism patients received methimazole starting at 30 mg daily, and ophthalmopathy patients received high-dose intravenous methylprednisolone. An independent validation cohort of 18 to 20 hyperthyroidism patients and about 16 patients who later progressed to ophthalmopathy tested prospective prediction of ophthalmopathy. The roughly 100 discovery patients were randomly split 7:3 into training and test sets. In addition, the study compared T-cell repertoires in thyroid tissue and in blood from over 5 Graves' hyperthyroidism patients. TCR Vbeta CDR3 sequencing of 120 to 150 peripheral blood samples (43 ophthalmopathy, about 80 hyperthyroidism and some 17 progressor patients) is reported in the paper. To identify TCR V-J signatures that set the groups apart, the researchers used a discovery cohort of 90 to 100 patients, made up of 40 to 45 with Graves' ophthalmopathy and 55 to 65 with stable Graves' hyperthyroidism.

The CDR3, cysteine through phenylalanine, is 12 amino acids long. Here the CDR3 DNA is all that survives: 36 bases in frame from base 1. At the junction V is shortened by 0 bases and J by 15 bases, with 12 bases in between. A patient counted as having stable Graves' hyperthyroidism if no progression to ophthalmopathy occurred over 18 months of follow-up. Hyperthyroidism patients were newly diagnosed, with disease duration under 2 months, and aged 18 to 65 years. Patients with uncontrolled infections, other autoimmune diseases, pregnancy or lactation were excluded. Clinical symptoms, serum thyroxine and TRAb, thyroid ultrasound, and orbital computed tomography formed the basis for the diagnoses. Ficoll-Paque density gradient centrifugation was used to isolate PBMCs from approximately 11 ml of fresh peripheral blood. Total RNA was extracted using Trizol reagent, and RNA quality was assessed on an Agilent 2100 Bioanalyzer.

Results the study describes overall, beyond this receptor: A 13 V-J signature model separated ophthalmopathy from stable hyperthyroidism, with approximately 87% sensitivity and around 84% specificity in cross-validation and 80%/75% in testing. Sample size was not statistically predetermined, and blinding of investigators to group allocation was not performed. In validation, the model predicted progression to ophthalmopathy a median of roughly 6.2 months before onset, with approximately 71% sensitivity and about 72% specificity. Most expanded thyroid clonotypes (frequency above 0.001) were also found in blood, which suggests that blood repertoires may mirror thyroid immune responses.

Worth noting for this clonotype: It lacks a known antigen. No qualities accompany the bases; no much larger clone lies one base away.

The TCR beta CDR3 regions were amplified from the RNA transcripts. The first round of RT-PCR for the TCR CDR3 was performed with the HTBI primer set and the Qiagen OneStep RT-PCR kit. A second multiplex PCR round built the libraries, followed by size selection and purification. The libraries were sequenced on an Illumina HiSeq2000 using paired-end 100 bp reads. The source study handled its data this way. SOAPnuke was used to process the raw data, with reads discarded if the reads contained adapters or uncalled bases, had a mean Phred below 15, or lacked an exact constant-primer or identifier match. COPE v1.2.5 was used to merge the high-quality paired reads, and each unique nucleotide sequence was defined as a clonotype. MiTCR v1.1 was used to align the clonotypes against IMGT TRBV, TRBD and TRBJ reference segments. The analysis was restricted to V-J combinations with a frequency above 0.0001, which together covered 99% to 99.2% of the repertoires. A TCS score was defined as the ratio of F50 (clonal expansion) to E x V (chaos), with BLOSUM62-based TCRdist applied between CDR3 peptides within each V-J. Welch's t-statistics and random forest reduced around 510 V-J features to around 14, which were used in a naive Bayes classifier (R e1071). TCRdb handled the public reads itself, with Q25 trimming in fastp and clone calling in MiXCR, and kept productive beta chains. Rows matching on CDR3 protein sequence are summarized as one entry with the most common DNA and genes. TCRdb, rather than the study authors, made the V and J calls. The table for this sample lists approximately 610,000 distinct CDR3 sequences; over 15% of them were counted only once. More than 15% of the sample lies in the top ten.

The receptor chain draws on TRBV12-3 or TRBV12-4 and TRBJ2-1; the D gene cannot be resolved reliably. The specimen sequenced was blood. This sequence originates from a young woman with Graves' hyperthyroidism. In nucleotides, the sequence is TGTGCCAGCAGTTTAGCGGACGAGAGGCGGTTCTTC. Its translation reads: CASSLADERRFF.